The sequence of this T cell receptor beta chain was determined in a study of shared clonotypes between healthy human individuals. On the study more broadly: Donors had three CD4 naive, three CD4 memory, two CD8 naive and one CD8 memory plate apiece. Regarding the study as a whole: What limited the represented genetic and exposure-history diversity was the small number of donors. As a rule, naive subsets had a larger estimated richness than memory subsets.

As regards this clone: What it binds is unknown.

The assay was immunoSEQ multiplex PCR, and TCRdb's table has in-frame clones only and misses some. The sample lists around 700,000 clones, 92% occurring once. Naive CD8 isolation took CD45RO-negative cells positively selected for CCR7 and excluded terminally differentiated effector memory CD45RA+ cells. Donors included only healthy HIV-negative adults lacking recent acute infections or vaccinations. The receptor was derived from a man under 40 in good health. The source material was naive CD8+ T cells sorted from blood.

As DNA, the CDR3 is TGTGCCAGCAGATGGACAGGGTCGATTGTTGGGTATGGCTACACCTTC. Protein product: CASRWTGSIVGYGYTF. The chain has TRBV5-4 and TRBJ1-2; TRBD1 aligns across 8 bases. Germline V CDR1 and CDR2: SGHNT, YYREEE (reference sequence). The CDR3 runs 16 residues. J gave up 5 bases and V 5 bases, and 14 bases lay outside the gene matches.